This T cell receptor (beta chain) appears in the sequencing data of a study of blood T cell repertoires in COVID-19. Study information: Whether acute or convalescent, the COVID-19 samples came from the United States, Italy and Spain. The cDNA or gDNA used as material had been derived from T cells, B-cell-depleted T cells, or PBMCs.

Authors' data handling: By means of reference gene primer amplification, nucleated cell counts were estimated. Generated by immunoSEQ multiplex PCR, the TCRdb table keeps only in-frame clones and is missing some. Clonal size and the V and J genes are those of that table, whereas D and trimming came from the DNA. The profile shows about 120,000 clones, roughly three quarters of them singletons. This CDR3 has 13 amino acids. Trimming cost V 1 base and J 6 bases, with 7 bases left between them. Germline-derived CDR1 and CDR2 are SGHVS and FNYEAQ. The chain employs TRBV7-6 and TRBJ2-1; D is unresolved. The TCR was taken from a human donor in a cohort sampled during active COVID-19. The specimen sequenced was peripheral blood. The CDR3 is CASSLGASNEQFF. The CDR3 region has the DNA TGTGCCAGCAGCTTAGGTGCCAGCAATGAGCAGTTCTTC.